This passage covers 16 T cell receptor beta chains from one sample sequenced in a study of T cells expressing NK-cell markers. One entry per CDR3 protein, without DNA, is what TCRdb gives after re-calling the 5' RACE reads. The table lists 150,000 to 180,000 distinct CDR3 sequences, with around a third in the top ten. Specimen: blood T cells: a sorted CD56 or NKG2C T cell subset, CD4+ or CD8+ T cells, or bulk PBMC T cells (not recorded which). The receptors were sampled from a woman in her forties or fifties in good health.

CDR3 protein: CASSFSSGDIQYF. This chain links TRBV28 with TRBJ2-4. CDR1 MDHEN and CDR2 SYDVKM come from the germline V gene. The CDR3 has 13 amino acids.

This chain connects TRBV12-3 or TRBV12-4 to TRBJ1-5; absent DNA, TCRdb's TRBD1 call cannot be checked. This CDR3 contains 12 residues. The chain's CDR3 is CASSSPSQPQHF.

This chain links TRBV24-1 with TRBJ2-5; TCRdb's D call of TRBD2 is untestable without DNA. CDR1 is KGHDR and CDR2 is SFDVKD in the germline V gene. CDR3 length: 16 amino acids. The CDR3 region is CATSDWDLGGGETQYF.

The chain couples TRBV5-1 to TRBJ2-5; TCRdb's D call, TRBD1, is unchecked because there is no DNA. Germline V CDR1 and CDR2: SGHRS, YFSETQ. This CDR3 is 16 amino acids long. CDR3 sequence reads: CASSLAGTGPKETQYF.

The chain has TRBV7-6 and TRBJ2-3; with no DNA, the TCRdb D assignment of TRBD2 cannot be verified. The CDR3 is 18 residues long. Germline V gene lookup returns CDR1 SGHVS and CDR2 FNYEAQ. CDR3 in amino acids: CASSLVGFSGSMADTQYF.

The chain employs TRBV7-8 and TRBJ2-5; TCRdb designates TRBD1, a call that cannot be tested without DNA. Germline-derived CDR1 and CDR2 are SGHVS and FQNEAQ. The CDR3 has 14 amino acids. The chain's CDR3 is CASSPPQRPGTQYF.

The rearrangement joins TRBV12-3 or TRBV12-4 to TRBJ2-1; TCRdb proposes TRBD2, but this gene call is untestable without DNA. The CDR3 extends over 15 amino acids. This chain's CDR3 is CASTKGRERYNEQFF.

The chain has TRBV7-7 and TRBJ1-6; the D gene TCRdb calls, TRBD1, cannot be checked with no DNA. Germline V gives CDR1 SSHAT, CDR2 FNYEAQ (reference sequence). The CDR3 length is 13 residues. The CDR3 region is CASSLVRGGPLHF.

The V call is TRBV7-9, the J call TRBJ2-4; no DNA is available, so the TRBD1 call from TCRdb remains unchecked. The CDR3 extends over 16 amino acids. Germline V gives CDR1 SEHNR, CDR2 FQNEAQ (reference sequence). CDR3 loop: CASSWSQGLTKNIQYF.

V is TRBV6-1 and J is TRBJ1-1. The CDR3 consists of 12 residues. CDR1 is MNHNS and CDR2 is SASEGT in the germline V gene. The CDR3 here is CASSRSGTEAFF.

This sequence joins TRBV27 and TRBJ2-3; checking the TCRdb D call of TRBD2 is not possible without DNA. The CDR3 loop spans 16 amino acids. CDR1 and CDR2 (germline): MNHEY, SMNVEV (reference sequence). CDR3 in amino acids: CASSLGASGSTDTQYF.

The V gene is TRBV7-9, the J gene TRBJ1-1. This CDR3 spans 15 amino acids. Germline values: CDR1 SEHNR, CDR2 FQNEAQ (reference sequence). CDR3 sequence reads: CASSPPWGFGTEAFF.

The chain combines TRBV27 with TRBJ2-1; checking the TCRdb D call of TRBD1 is not possible without DNA. The CDR3 runs 17 residues. Germline loops: CDR1 MNHEY, CDR2 SMNVEV (reference sequence). CDR3 protein: CASSLLSRDSPYNEQFF.

J is TRBJ1-4 and V is TRBV3-1; as DNA is missing, the TRBD1 call by TCRdb cannot be tested. There are 17 residues in the CDR3. Germline lookup yields CDR1 LGHDT and CDR2 YNNKEL (reference sequence). The CDR3 reads CASSQHADRESNEKLFF.

This chain uses TRBV6-4 with TRBJ1-2. Germline assignment: CDR1 MRHNA and CDR2 SNTAGT. The CDR3 is 14 residues long. The CDR3 sequence: CASSQEGMADGYTF.

This chain links TRBV15 with TRBJ2-1; there is no DNA to check the TCRdb D call of TRBD2. Germline values: CDR1 LNHNV, CDR2 YYDKDF (reference sequence). The CDR3 has 17 amino acids. The CDR3 protein is CATSTFDSGPFIYEQFF. Combining the CDR3 with reference TRBV15 and TRBJ2-1 gives the whole variable domain DAMVIQNPRYQVTQFGKPVTLSCSQTLNHNVMYWYQQKSSQAPKLLFHYYDKDFNNEADTPDNFQSRRPNTSFCFLDIRSPGLGDTAMYLCATSTFDSGPFIYEQFFGPGTRLTVL.